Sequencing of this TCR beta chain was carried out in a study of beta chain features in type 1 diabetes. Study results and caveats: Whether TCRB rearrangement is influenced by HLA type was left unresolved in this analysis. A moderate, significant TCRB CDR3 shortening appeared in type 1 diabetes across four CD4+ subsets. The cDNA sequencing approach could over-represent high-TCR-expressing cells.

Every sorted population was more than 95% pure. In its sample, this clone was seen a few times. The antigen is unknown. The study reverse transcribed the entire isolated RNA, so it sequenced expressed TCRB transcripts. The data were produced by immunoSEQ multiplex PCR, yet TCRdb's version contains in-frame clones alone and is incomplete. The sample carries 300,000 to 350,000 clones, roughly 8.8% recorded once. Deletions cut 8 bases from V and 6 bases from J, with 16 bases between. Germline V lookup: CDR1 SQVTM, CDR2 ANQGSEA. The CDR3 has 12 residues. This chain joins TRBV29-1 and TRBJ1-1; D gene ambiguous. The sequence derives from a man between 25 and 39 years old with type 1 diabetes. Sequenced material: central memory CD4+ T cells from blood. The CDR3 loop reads CSIRVVGSEAFF. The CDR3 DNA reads TGCAGCATTCGGGTTGTGGGTTCTGAAGCTTTCTTT. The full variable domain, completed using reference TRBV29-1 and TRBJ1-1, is SAVISQKPSRDICQRGTSLTIQCQVDSQVTMMFWYRQQPGQSLTLIATANQGSEATYESGFVIDKFPISRPNLTFSTLTVSNMSPEDSSIYLCSIRVVGSEAFFGQGTRLTVV.